The clone carrying this T cell receptor beta chain was seen a few times. Its antigen remains unknown. Using its own MiXCR run on the 5' RACE reads, TCRdb lists one record per CDR3 protein. The sample lists about 420,000 distinct CDR3 sequences, about a fifth seen once, with 15% to 20% in the top ten. This record comes from a study of CD8 T cells in ankylosing spondylitis. Study results and limitations: In ankylosing spondylitis blood, a motif of roughly 8 highly homologous TCR beta variants appeared characteristic.

In germline, CDR1 is SGHRS, CDR2 YFSETQ. V was clipped by 4 bases and J by 8 bases; unmatched bases: 11. This CDR3 is built from 14 residues. The specimen sequenced was blood, either unsorted or a sorted T cell fraction (not recorded which). The chain recombines TRBV5-1 with TRBJ1-2, with 7 positions matching TRBD1. The source is a male donor with ankylosing spondylitis. This CDR3 is CASSTDRALAGYTF. CDR3 sequence (DNA): TGCGCCAGCAGCACAGACAGGGCCCTGGCGGGCTACACCTTC.